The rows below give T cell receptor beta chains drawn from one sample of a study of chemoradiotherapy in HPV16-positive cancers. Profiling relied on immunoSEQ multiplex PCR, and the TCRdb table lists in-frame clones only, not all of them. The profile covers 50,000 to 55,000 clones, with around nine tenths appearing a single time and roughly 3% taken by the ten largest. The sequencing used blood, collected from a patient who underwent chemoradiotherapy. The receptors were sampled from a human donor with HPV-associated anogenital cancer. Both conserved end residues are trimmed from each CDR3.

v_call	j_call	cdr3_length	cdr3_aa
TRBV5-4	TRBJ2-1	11	ASSLGTQNEQF
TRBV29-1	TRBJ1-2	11	SVEPGQGHGYT
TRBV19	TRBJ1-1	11	ASSIGWNTEAF
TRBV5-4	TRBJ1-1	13	ASSSPDRANTEAF
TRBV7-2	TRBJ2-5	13	ASSLGLARGETQY
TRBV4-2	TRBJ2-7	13	ASSPERGGSYEQY
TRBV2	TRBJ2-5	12	ASSRTGGGETQY
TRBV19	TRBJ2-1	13	ASSPLAGVEYEQF
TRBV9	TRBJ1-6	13	ASSVDGTGTSPLH
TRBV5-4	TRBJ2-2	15	ASSLIKAGANTGELF
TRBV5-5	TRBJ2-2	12	ASSLDGGPGELF
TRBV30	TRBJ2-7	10	AWGSRVNEQY